This T cell receptor beta chain is drawn from a study of STAT3 mutations in large granular lymphocyte leukemia. Study context: Canonical activating STAT3 mutations were detected in roughly half of the longitudinally sequenced T-LGLL patients.

This CDR3 has 19 amino acids. The V gene lost 4 bases and the J gene lost 3 bases, with 28 bases spanning the gap. The germline V gene encodes CDR1 SGHTA and CDR2 FQGTGA. Profiled with immunoSEQ multiplex PCR; TCRdb holds only in-frame clones, not every one. The table lists 8,000 to 11,000 clones, around nine tenths of them singletons. Broader study findings: Some patients had dominant TCR clones larger than their STAT3 mutant burden. Every T-cell large granular lymphocyte leukemia patient had at least one immunodominant TCR beta clonotype. A small but highly pathogenic clone may have been missed.

To note about this clone: The antigen remains unidentified.

This receptor was taken from a man in his sixties with T-cell large granular lymphocyte leukemia. Some clones in this sample may be carry-over from other donors' samples. V usage is TRBV7-3 and J usage is TRBJ2-7; tentatively, D is TRBD1 (6 bases). The sample was peripheral blood mononuclear cells. The CDR3 DNA sequence: TGTGCCAGCAGCTCCTACAGGGCTAACCCTGGCGGGCGCCTCTACGAGCAGTACTTC. Translation gives CASSSYRANPGGRLYEQYF.